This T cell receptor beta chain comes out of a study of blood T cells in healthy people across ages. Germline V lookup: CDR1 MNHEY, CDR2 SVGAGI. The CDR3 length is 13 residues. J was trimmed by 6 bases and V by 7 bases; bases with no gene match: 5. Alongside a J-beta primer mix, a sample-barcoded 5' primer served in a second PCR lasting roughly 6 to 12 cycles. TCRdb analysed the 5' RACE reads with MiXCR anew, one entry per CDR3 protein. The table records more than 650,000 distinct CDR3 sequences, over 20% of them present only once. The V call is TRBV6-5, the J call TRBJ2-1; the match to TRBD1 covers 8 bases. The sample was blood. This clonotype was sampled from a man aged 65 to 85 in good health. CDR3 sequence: CASTRDRGNEQFF. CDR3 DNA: TGTGCCAGCACCAGAGACAGGGGCAATGAGCAGTTCTTC.